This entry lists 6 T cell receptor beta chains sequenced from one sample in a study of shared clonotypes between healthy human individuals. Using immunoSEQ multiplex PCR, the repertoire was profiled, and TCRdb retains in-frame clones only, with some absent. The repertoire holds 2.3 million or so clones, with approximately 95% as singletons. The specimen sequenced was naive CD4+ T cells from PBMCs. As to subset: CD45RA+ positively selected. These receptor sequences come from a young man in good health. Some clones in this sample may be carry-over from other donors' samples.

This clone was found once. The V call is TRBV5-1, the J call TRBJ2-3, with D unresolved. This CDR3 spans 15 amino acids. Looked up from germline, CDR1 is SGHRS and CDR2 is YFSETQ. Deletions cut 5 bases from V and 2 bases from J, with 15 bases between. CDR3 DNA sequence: TGCGCCAGCAGTCAATTAGGGCAGTTCACAGATACGCAGTATTTT. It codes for CASSQLGQFTDTQYF.

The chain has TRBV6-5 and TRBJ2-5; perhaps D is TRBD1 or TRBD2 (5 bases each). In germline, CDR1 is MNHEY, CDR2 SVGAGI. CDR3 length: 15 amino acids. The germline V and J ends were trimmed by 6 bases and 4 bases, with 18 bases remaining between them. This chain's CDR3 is CASSLSSFGGETQYF. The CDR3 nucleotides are TGTGCCAGCAGCCTTAGCTCTTTTGGGGGAGAGACCCAGTACTTC.

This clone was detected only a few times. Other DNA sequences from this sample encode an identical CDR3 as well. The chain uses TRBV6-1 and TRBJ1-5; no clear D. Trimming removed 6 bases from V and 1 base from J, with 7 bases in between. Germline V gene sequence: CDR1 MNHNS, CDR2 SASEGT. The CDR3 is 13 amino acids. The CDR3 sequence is CASSAGSNQPQHF. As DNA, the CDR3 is TGTGCCAGCAGCGCGGGAAGCAATCAGCCCCAGCATTTT.

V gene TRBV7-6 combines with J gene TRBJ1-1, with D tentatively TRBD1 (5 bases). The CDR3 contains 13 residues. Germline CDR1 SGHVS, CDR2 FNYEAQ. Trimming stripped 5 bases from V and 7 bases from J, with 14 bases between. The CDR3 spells CASSPGTWGEAFF. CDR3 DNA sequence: TGTGCCAGCAGCCCAGGGACGTGGGGTGAAGCTTTCTTT.

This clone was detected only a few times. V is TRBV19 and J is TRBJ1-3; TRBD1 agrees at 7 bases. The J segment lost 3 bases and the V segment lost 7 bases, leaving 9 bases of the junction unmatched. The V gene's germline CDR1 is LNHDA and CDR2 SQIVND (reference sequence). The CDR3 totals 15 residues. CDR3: CASIPGDRNGNTIYF. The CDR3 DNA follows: TGTGCCAGTATACCCGGGGACAGAAATGGAAACACCATATATTTT.

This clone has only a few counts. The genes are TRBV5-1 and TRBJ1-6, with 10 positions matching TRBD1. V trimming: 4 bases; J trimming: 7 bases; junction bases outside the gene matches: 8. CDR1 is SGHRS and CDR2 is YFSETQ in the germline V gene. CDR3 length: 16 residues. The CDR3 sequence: CASSTIRQGANSPLHF. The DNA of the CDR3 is TGCGCCAGCAGCACAATCCGACAGGGGGCGAATTCACCCCTCCACTTT. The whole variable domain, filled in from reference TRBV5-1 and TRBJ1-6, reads KAGVTQTPRYLIKTRGQQVTLSCSPISGHRSVSWYQQTPGQGLQFLFEYFSETQRNKGNFPGRFSGRQFSNSRSEMNVSTLELGDSALYLCASSTIRQGANSPLHFGNGTRLTVT.